This T cell receptor (beta chain) was captured in a study of OX40 agonist ivuxolimab in advanced cancers. The wider study: It was permissible to have had prior anti-PD-1, anti-PD-L1 or anti-CTLA-4 therapy, and around 40% had some. One patient with hepatocellular carcinoma and two with cutaneous melanoma, three in all, had partial responses. Overall study results and limits: Antigens targeted by the expanded peripheral T cells were not determined. Certain nonresponders likewise exhibited a low normalized T-cell clonal expansion.

About this clone: No antigen is known for it.

V lost 3 bases to trimming and J lost 8 bases; unmatched junction nucleotides: 9. The V gene's germline CDR1 is GTSNPN and CDR2 SVGIG (reference sequence). This CDR3 is built from 14 residues. Produced via immunoSEQ multiplex PCR; TCRdb's table is partial and in-frame only. Among about 100,000 clones listed, 89% were seen once. Sequences were derived from CD4+ or CD8+ T cells sorted from blood, sampled in a trial of the OX40 agonist ivuxolimab. The chain has TRBV30 and TRBJ1-3, with 8 bases fitting TRBD1. The receptor comes from an adult with an advanced solid tumor such as melanoma, head and neck, liver or kidney cancer. CDR3: CAWSIRQGIDTIYF. CDR3 in DNA: TGTGCCTGGAGCATCAGACAGGGGATAGACACCATATATTTT.